Presented here are 19 T cell receptor beta chains from one specimen sequenced in a study of beta chain features in type 1 diabetes. Expressed TCRB transcripts got sequenced, as all isolated RNA was reverse transcribed. The repertoire was sequenced with immunoSEQ multiplex PCR; TCRdb's copy has only in-frame clones and lacks some. The table includes around 500,000 clones, roughly an eighth detected once. Sequencing was performed on naive CD4+ T cells from blood. The receptors come from a woman aged 18-29 years in good health.

This clone was counted a few times. The chain combines TRBV7-2 with TRBJ2-5, with D perhaps matching TRBD2 (6 bases). The CDR3 sequence is 14 residues long. Germline V gene sequence: CDR1 SGHTA, CDR2 FQGNSA. V shed 6 bases and J shed 1 base, with 12 bases lying between them. The CDR3 DNA follows: TGTGCCAGCAGTTGGGGGGTCCCCCAAGAGACCCAGTACTTC. Translation: CASSWGVPQETQYF.

This chain uses TRBV6-1 with TRBJ2-1; 12 bases line up with TRBD2. Germline V gene sequence: CDR1 MNHNS, CDR2 SASEGT. This CDR3 is built from 17 residues. V lost 0 bases, J lost 8 bases, and 8 bases stayed unmatched. CDR3 residues: CASSEAPTSGRYYEQFF. The CDR3 DNA follows: TGTGCCAGCAGTGAAGCCCCGACTAGCGGGAGATATTATGAGCAGTTCTTC.

This clone appeared a few times. The rearrangement joins TRBV5-1 to TRBJ1-6; D is ambiguous. V lost 1 base to trimming and J lost 10 bases, with 15 bases between them. The CDR3 runs to 15 residues. Germline CDR1 and CDR2: SGHRS and YFSETQ. In DNA form, the CDR3 reads TGCGCCAGCAGCTTGACGCCGGGCGGTGGGTCACCCCTCCACTTT. Translating gives CASSLTPGGGSPLHF.

The chain employs TRBV4-3 and TRBJ2-1, with D hard to call. The CDR3 length is 13 residues. Between the trimmed V and J ends, which lost 1 base and 4 bases, there was a span of 5 bases. CDR1 is LGHNA, CDR2 YSLEER, per germline. CDR3 bases: TGCGCCAGCAGCCAAGCCCAGTACAATGAGCAGTTCTTC. The encoded protein is CASSQAQYNEQFF.

The table lists this clone with a few counts. V and J are TRBV7-3 and TRBJ2-5; TRBD1 matches at 7 bases. CDR3 length: 13 residues. Trimming cost V 5 bases and J 5 bases; bases outside gene matches: 5. The germline gives CDR1 SGHTA, CDR2 FQGTGA. The CDR3: CASSPNRGETQYF. DNA for the CDR3: TGTGCCAGCAGCCCAAACAGGGGCGAGACCCAGTACTTC.

This clone appeared a few times. The V gene is TRBV7-2, the J gene TRBJ2-7; D assignment may be TRBD1 or TRBD2 (6 bases each). Per the germline V gene, CDR1 is SGHTA and CDR2 is FQGNSA. V was trimmed by 5 bases and J by 4 bases, leaving 9 bases between them. CDR3 length equals 12 residues. This CDR3 reads CASSPGAYEQYV. CDR3 sequence (DNA): TGTGCCAGCAGCCCGGGGGCGTACGAGCAGTACGTC.

As regards this clone: The junction differs from germline at one of its ends, possibly a read error. The V gene is TRBV7-2, the J gene TRBJ1-1, with D possibly matching TRBD1 (5 bases). The CDR3 spans 14 residues. Germline V gene data show CDR1 as SGHTA and CDR2 as FQGNSA. CDR3 in amino acids: CASNLGDLNTEAFF. The CDR3 DNA follows: TGTGCCAGCAACTTAGGGGACCTGAACACTGAAGCTTTCTTT.

A few counts support this clone. The chain combines TRBV2 with TRBJ2-1; no firm D call. The germline V gene encodes CDR1 SNHLY and CDR2 FYNNEI. Trimming removed 0 bases at V and 11 bases at J, with 11 bases between. The length of the CDR3 is 13 residues. CDR3 nucleotide sequence: TGTGCCAGCAGTGAAGCCCCAAAACTCAAGCAGTTCTTC. This translates into CASSEAPKLKQFF.

This clone has only a few counts. V is TRBV28 and J is TRBJ2-3; D is uncertain. CDR3 size: 13 residues. Germline CDR1 reads MDHEN; CDR2 reads SYDVKM. Between the trimmed V and J ends, which lost 5 bases and 1 base, there was a span of 7 bases. As DNA, the CDR3 is TGTGCCAGCAGTCCCTCCGGCACAGATACGCAGTATTTT. This encodes CASSPSGTDTQYF.

This clone appeared a few times. V and J are TRBV30 and TRBJ1-1, with a possible D match to TRBD1 (5 bases). The CDR3 runs 15 residues. Trimming left V 2 bases short and J 1 base short, with 14 bases between. Looked up from germline, CDR1 is GTSNPN and CDR2 is SVGIG (reference sequence). The CDR3, as DNA: TGTGCCTGGAGTCCCGCCGGGGGTGCGAACACTGAAGCTTTCTTT. This sequence encodes CAWSPAGGANTEAFF.

This rearrangement joins TRBV18 to TRBJ2-5, with D hard to call. The CDR3 runs to 15 residues. From germline, CDR1 is KGHSH and CDR2 LQKENI. V shed 4 bases and J shed 1 base, with 13 bases lying between them. CDR3 loop: CASSRDYRRQETQYF. The DNA for the CDR3 is TGTGCCAGCTCACGAGATTACCGCCGCCAAGAGACCCAGTACTTC. Together with reference TRBV18 and TRBJ2-5, the CDR3 gives the full variable domain: NAGVMQNPRHLVRRRGQEARLRCSPMKGHSHVYWYRQLPEEGLKFMVYLQKENIIDESGMPKERFSAEFPKEGPSILRIQQVVRGDSAAYFCASSRDYRRQETQYFGPGTRLLVL.

The chain combines TRBV5-6 with TRBJ2-4; D gene ambiguous. With 1 base removed from V and 0 bases from J, the gap between germline ends came to 8 bases. Germline assignment: CDR1 SGHDT and CDR2 YYEEEE. This CDR3 region has 15 residues. CDR3 region: CASSLWALAKNIQYF. As DNA, the CDR3 is TGTGCCAGCAGCTTGTGGGCCTTAGCCAAAAACATTCAGTACTTC.

This clone was observed a few times. The chain uses TRBV7-9 and TRBJ2-5, with D possibly matching TRBD1 (5 bases). Trimming cost V 2 bases and J 5 bases, with 15 bases left between them. The CDR3 loop spans 15 amino acids. Per germline, CDR1 SEHNR and CDR2 FQNEAQ (reference sequence). The CDR3 nucleotides are TGTGCCAGCAGCTTAATGCCCAGGGTCGGGGAGACCCAGTACTTC. Its translation is CASSLMPRVGETQYF.

V and J are TRBV30 and TRBJ1-5, with TRBD1 matching 7 bases. Germline CDR1 and CDR2: GTSNPN and SVGIG (reference sequence). This CDR3 spans 14 amino acids. Trimming at V came to 2 bases and at J to 2 bases, leaving 3 bases not matched to a gene. The CDR3 DNA reads as TGTGCCTGGAGTTTAGGGACAGGCAATCAGCCCCAGCATTTT. Residues: CAWSLGTGNQPQHF.

The chain is built from TRBV7-2 and TRBJ2-3, with D perhaps TRBD1 or TRBD2 (6 bases each). Trimming took 1 base from V and 4 from J, leaving 12 bases between them. CDR1 and CDR2 from the germline V gene are SGHTA and FQGNSA. CDR3 size: 15 residues. The chain's CDR3 is CASSLVGGPADTQYF. The DNA of the CDR3 is TGTGCCAGCAGCTTAGTTGGGGGGCCAGCAGATACGCAGTATTTT. Together with reference TRBV7-2 and TRBJ2-3, the CDR3 gives the full variable domain: GAGVSQSPSNKVTEKGKDVELRCDPISGHTALYWYRQSLGQGLEFLIYFQGNSAPDKSGLPSDRFSAERTGGSVSTLTIQRTQQEDSAVYLCASSLVGGPADTQYFGPGTRLTVL.

A few counts support this clone. The CDR3 here is CASSYAGAHYGYTF. The CDR3 DNA follows: TGTGCCAGCAGTTACGCGGGGGCCCACTATGGCTACACCTTC. The rearrangement uses TRBV6-5 and TRBJ1-2, with D possibly matching TRBD1 (6 bases). Trimming took 2 bases from V and 3 from J, leaving 10 bases between them. The germline CDR1 and CDR2 sequences are MNHEY and SVGAGI. The CDR3 spans 14 residues.

The chain's CDR3 is CASSPTSGSTDTQYF. CDR3 in DNA: TGTGCCAGCAGCCCGACTAGCGGGAGCACAGATACGCAGTATTTT. The chain couples TRBV11-3 to TRBJ2-3, with TRBD2 identical over 10 bases. Germline CDR1 SGHNT, CDR2 YENEEA. The J segment lost 0 bases and the V segment lost 5 bases, leaving 2 bases of the junction unmatched. CDR3 length: 15 residues.

This clone came up a few times. The chain has TRBV7-9 and TRBJ2-5; D unclear. The CDR3 has 13 amino acids. The germline CDR1 and CDR2 sequences are SEHNR and FQNEAQ (reference sequence). Trimming took off 3 bases at V and 1 base at J, with 6 bases between the two ends. CDR3 residues: CASSFQTQETQYF. The CDR3, as DNA: TGTGCCAGCAGCTTTCAGACCCAAGAGACCCAGTACTTC. Combining the CDR3 with reference TRBV7-9 and TRBJ2-5 gives the whole variable domain DTGVSQNPRHKITKRGQNVTFRCDPISEHNRLYWYRQTLGQGPEFLTYFQNEAQLEKSRLLSDRFSAERPKGSFSTLEIQRTEQGDSAMYLCASSFQTQETQYFGPGTRLLVL.

V usage is TRBV2 and J usage is TRBJ2-1; 7 nucleotides match TRBD2. Trimming removed 6 bases from V and 5 bases from J; junction bases left unmatched: 13. This CDR3 is 16 amino acids long. Per the germline V gene, CDR1 is SNHLY and CDR2 is FYNNEI. CDR3 in amino acids: CASRGGTAKSHNEQFF. In DNA form, the CDR3 reads TGTGCCAGCAGGGGGGGGACTGCAAAATCCCACAATGAGCAGTTCTTC. Together with reference TRBV2 and TRBJ2-1, the CDR3 gives the full variable domain: EPEVTQTPSHQVTQMGQEVILRCVPISNHLYFYWYRQILGQKVEFLVSFYNNEISEKSEIFDDQFSVERPDGSNFTLKIRSTKLEDSAMYFCASRGGTAKSHNEQFFGPGTRLTVL.